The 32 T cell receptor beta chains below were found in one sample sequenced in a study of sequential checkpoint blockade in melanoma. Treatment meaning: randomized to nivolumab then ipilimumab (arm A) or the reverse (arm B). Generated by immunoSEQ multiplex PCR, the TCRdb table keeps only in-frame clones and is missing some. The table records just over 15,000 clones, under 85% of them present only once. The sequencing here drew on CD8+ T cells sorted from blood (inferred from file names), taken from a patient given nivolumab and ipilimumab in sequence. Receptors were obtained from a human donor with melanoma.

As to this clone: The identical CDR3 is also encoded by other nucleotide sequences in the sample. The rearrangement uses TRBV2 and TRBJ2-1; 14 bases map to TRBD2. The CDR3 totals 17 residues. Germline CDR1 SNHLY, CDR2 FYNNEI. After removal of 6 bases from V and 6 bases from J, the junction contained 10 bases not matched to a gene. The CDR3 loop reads CASSKTSGRAYGNEQFF. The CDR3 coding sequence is TGTGCCAGCAGCAAGACTAGCGGGAGGGCCTATGGCAATGAGCAGTTCTTC. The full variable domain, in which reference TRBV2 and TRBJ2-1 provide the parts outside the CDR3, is EPEVTQTPSHQVTQMGQEVILRCVPISNHLYFYWYRQILGQKVEFLVSFYNNEISEKSEIFDDQFSVERPDGSNFTLKIRSTKLEDSAMYFCASSKTSGRAYGNEQFFGPGTRLTVL.

The CDR3 DNA follows: TGTGCCAGCAGTCTTACGAACACCGGGAAAAACATTCAGTACTTC. This codes for CASSLTNTGKNIQYF. V gene TRBV6-4 combines with J gene TRBJ2-4; D is ambiguous. CDR1 and CDR2 from the germline V gene are MRHNA and SNTAGT. This CDR3 comprises 15 residues. V was pared by 5 bases and J by 4 bases, with 15 bases between.

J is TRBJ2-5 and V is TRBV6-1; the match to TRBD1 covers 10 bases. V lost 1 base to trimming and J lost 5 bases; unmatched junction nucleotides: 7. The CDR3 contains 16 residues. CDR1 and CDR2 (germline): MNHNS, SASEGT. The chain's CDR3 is CASSEGPDRGSETQYF. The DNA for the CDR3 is TGTGCCAGCAGTGAAGGTCCGGACAGGGGGTCGGAGACCCAGTACTTC.

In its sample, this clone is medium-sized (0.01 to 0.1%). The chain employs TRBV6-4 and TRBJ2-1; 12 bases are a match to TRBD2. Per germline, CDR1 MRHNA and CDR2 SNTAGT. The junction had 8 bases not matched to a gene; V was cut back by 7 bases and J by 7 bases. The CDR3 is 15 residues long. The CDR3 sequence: CASTPTSGSINEQFF. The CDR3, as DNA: TGTGCCAGCACCCCGACTAGCGGGAGTATAAATGAGCAGTTCTTC.

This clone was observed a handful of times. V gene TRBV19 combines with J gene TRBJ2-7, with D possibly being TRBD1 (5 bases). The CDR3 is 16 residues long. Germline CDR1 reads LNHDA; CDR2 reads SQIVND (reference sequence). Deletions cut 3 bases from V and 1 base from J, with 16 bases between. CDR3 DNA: TGTGCCAGTAGTATCGGAAAGGGGTCCTGGTCCTACGAGCAGTACTTC. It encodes CASSIGKGSWSYEQYF.

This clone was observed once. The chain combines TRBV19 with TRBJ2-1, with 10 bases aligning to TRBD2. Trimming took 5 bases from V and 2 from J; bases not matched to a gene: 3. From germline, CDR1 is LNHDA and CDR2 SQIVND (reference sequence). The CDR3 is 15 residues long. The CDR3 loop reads CASSYSGGTYNEQFF. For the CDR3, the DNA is TGTGCCAGTAGTTATAGCGGGGGGACCTACAATGAGCAGTTCTTC.

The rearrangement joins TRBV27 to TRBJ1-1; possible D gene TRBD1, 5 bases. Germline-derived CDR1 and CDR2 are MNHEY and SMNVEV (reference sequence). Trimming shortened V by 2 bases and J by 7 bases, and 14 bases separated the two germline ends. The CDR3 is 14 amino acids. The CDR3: CASSLDGGGNEAFF. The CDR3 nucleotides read TGTGCCAGCAGTTTAGATGGGGGGGGGAATGAAGCTTTCTTT.

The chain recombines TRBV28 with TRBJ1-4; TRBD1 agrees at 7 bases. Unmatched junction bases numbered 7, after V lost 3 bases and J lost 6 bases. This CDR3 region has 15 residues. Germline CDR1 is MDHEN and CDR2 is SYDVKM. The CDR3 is CASSFETGEDEKLFF. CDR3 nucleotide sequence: TGTGCCAGCAGTTTTGAAACAGGGGAAGATGAAAAACTGTTTTTT.

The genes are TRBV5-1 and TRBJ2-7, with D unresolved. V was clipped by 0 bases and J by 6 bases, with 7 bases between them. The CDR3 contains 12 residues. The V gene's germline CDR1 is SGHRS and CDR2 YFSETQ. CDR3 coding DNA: TGCGCCAGCAGCTTGGCCGGTTCCGAGCAGTACTTC. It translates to CASSLAGSEQYF.

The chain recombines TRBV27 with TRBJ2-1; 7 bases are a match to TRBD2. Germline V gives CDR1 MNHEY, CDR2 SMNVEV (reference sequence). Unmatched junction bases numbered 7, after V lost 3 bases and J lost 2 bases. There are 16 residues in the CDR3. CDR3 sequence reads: CASSFGGSQTYNEQFF. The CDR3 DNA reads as TGTGCCAGCAGTTTTGGCGGGAGCCAAACCTACAATGAGCAGTTCTTC.

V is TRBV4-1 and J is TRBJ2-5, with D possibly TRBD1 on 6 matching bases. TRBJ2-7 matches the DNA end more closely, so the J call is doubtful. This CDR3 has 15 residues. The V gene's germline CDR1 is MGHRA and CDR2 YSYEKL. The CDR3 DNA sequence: TGCGCCAGCAGCCAAGTCCAGGACAGCTCCTACGAGCAGTACTTC. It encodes CASSQVQDSSYEQYF.

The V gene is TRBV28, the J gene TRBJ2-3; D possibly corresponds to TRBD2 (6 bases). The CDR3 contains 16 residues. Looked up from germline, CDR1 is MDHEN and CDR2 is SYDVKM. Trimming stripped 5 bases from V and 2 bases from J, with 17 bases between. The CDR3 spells CASSIFGSPTTDTQYF. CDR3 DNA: TGTGCCAGCAGTATATTCGGGAGCCCGACCACAGATACGCAGTATTTT.

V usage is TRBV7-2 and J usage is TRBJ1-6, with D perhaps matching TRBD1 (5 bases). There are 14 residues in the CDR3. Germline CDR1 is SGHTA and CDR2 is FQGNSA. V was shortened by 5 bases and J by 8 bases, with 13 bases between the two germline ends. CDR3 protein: CASSQIREDSPLHF. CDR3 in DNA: TGTGCCAGCAGCCAAATCAGGGAGGATTCACCCCTCCACTTT.

The CDR3 reads CASSLPTSGANTDTQYF. The CDR3 DNA is TGTGCCAGCAGTTTACCGACTAGCGGGGCTAACACAGATACGCAGTATTTT. V gene TRBV27 combines with J gene TRBJ2-3; 11 bases agree with TRBD2. Germline V CDR1 and CDR2: MNHEY, SMNVEV (reference sequence). Trimming cost V 2 bases and J 2 bases; bases outside gene matches: 6. This CDR3 contains 17 residues.

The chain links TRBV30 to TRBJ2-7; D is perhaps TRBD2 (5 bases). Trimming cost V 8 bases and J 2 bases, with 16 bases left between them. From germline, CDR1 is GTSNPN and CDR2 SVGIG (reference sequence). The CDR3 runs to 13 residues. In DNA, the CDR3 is TGTGCCCGGGAAGGCCATTCCGCCTACGAGCAGTACTTC. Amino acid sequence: CAREGHSAYEQYF.

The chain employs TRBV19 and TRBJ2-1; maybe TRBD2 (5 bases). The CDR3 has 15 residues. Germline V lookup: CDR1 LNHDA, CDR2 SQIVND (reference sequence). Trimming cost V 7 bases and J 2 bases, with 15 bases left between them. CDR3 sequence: CASTPPGVTYNEQFF. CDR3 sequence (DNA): TGTGCCAGTACTCCTCCCGGGGTCACCTACAATGAGCAGTTCTTC.

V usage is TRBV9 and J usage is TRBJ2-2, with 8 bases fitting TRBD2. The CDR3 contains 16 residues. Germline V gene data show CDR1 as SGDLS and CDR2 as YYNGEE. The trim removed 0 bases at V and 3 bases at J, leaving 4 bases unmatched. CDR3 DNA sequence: TGTGCCAGCAGCGTAGACAGCGGGAGTTACACCGGGGAGCTGTTTTTT. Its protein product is CASSVDSGSYTGELFF.

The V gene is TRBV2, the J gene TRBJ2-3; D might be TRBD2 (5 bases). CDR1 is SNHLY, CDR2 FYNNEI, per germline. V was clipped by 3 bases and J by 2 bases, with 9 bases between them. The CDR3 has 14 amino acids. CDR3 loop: CASSDVRDTDTQYF. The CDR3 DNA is TGTGCCAGCAGTGACGTTCGGGACACAGATACGCAGTATTTT.

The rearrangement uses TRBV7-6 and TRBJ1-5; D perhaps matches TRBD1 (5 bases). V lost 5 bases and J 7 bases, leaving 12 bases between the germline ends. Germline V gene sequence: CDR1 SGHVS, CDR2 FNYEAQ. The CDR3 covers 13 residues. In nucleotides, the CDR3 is TGTGCCAGCAGCCATGGGGGGGAGCAGCCCCAGCATTTT. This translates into CASSHGGEQPQHF.

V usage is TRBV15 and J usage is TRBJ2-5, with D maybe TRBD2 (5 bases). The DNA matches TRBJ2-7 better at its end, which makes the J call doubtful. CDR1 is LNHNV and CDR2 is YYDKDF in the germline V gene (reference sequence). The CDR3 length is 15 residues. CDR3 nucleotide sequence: TGTGCCACCAGCAGAGATGAGGGCGTCCTAGGCGAGCAGTACTTC. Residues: CATSRDEGVLGEQYF.

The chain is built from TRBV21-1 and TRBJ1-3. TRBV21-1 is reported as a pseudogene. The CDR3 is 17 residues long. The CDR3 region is CASSKAVRELRGNTIYF. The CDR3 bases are TGTGCCAGCAGCAAAGCCGTCCGGGAGTTAAGGGGAAACACCATATATTTT.

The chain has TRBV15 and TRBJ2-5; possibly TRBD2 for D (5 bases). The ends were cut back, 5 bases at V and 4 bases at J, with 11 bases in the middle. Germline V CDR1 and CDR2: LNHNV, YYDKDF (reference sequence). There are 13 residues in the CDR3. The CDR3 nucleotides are TGTGCCACCAGCTACGGACTGGGAGAGACCCAGTACTTC. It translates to CATSYGLGETQYF.

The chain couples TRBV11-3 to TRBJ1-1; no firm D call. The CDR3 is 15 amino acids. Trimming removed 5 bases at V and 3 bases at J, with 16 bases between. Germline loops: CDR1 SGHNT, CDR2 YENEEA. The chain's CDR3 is CASSPSGKGYTEAFF. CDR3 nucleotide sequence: TGTGCCAGCAGCCCTTCCGGGAAGGGCTACACTGAAGCTTTCTTT. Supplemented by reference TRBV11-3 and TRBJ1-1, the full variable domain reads EAGVVQSPRYKIIEKKQPVAFWCNPISGHNTLYWYLQNLGQGPELLIRYENEEAVDDSQLPKDRFSAERLKGVDSTLKIQPAELGDSAVYLCASSPSGKGYTEAFFGQGTRLTVV.

The CDR3 DNA reads as TGTGCCAGTAGTATTTCGAGGGACTATTTGGGGGGTGAGAGGTTCTTC. This sequence encodes CASSISRDYLGGERFF. This sequence joins TRBV19 and TRBJ2-1; the match to TRBD2 covers 7 bases. The CDR3 is made up of 16 amino acids. Unmatched junction bases numbered 20, after V lost 3 bases and J lost 15 bases. Germline V gene sequence: CDR1 LNHDA, CDR2 SQIVND (reference sequence). Combining the CDR3 with reference TRBV19 and TRBJ2-1 gives the whole variable domain DGGITQSPKYLFRKEGQNVTLSCEQNLNHDAMYWYRQDPGQGLRLIYYSQIVNDFQKGDIAEGYSVSREKKESFPLTVTSAQKNPTAFYLCASSISRDYLGGERFFGPGTRLTVL.

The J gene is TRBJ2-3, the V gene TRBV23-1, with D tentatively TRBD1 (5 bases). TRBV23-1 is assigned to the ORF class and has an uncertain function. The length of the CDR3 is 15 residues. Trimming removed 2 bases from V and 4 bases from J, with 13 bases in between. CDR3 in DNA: TGCGCCAGCAGTCAAAGGACGCAGGGTGCAGATACGCAGTATTTT. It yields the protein CASSQRTQGADTQYF.

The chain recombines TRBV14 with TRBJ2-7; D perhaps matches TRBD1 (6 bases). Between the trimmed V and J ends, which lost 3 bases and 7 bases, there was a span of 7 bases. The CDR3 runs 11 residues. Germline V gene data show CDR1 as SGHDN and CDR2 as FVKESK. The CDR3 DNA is TGTGCCAGCAGCCAGCAGGGGGAGCAGTACTTC. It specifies CASSQQGEQYF.

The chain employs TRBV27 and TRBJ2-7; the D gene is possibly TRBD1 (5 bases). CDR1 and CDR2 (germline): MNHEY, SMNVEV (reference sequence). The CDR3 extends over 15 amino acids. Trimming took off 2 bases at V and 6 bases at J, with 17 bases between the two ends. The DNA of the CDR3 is TGTGCCAGCAGTTTAGGGGCACCAGGCGCCGCCGAGCAGTACTTC. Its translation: CASSLGAPGAAEQYF.

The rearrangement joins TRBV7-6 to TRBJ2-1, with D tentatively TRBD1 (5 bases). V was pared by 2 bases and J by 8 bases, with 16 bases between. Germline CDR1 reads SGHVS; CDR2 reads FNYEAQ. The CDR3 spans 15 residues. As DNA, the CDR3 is TGTGCCAGCAGCTTATTGCTAGGGGATGGCTATGAGCAGTTCTTC. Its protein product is CASSLLLGDGYEQFF.

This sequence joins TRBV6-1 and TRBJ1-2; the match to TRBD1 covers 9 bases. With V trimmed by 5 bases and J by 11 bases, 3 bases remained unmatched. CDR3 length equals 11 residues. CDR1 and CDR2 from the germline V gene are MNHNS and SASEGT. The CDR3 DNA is TGTGCCAGCAGTTGGACAGGGGAATACACCTTC. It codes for CASSWTGEYTF.

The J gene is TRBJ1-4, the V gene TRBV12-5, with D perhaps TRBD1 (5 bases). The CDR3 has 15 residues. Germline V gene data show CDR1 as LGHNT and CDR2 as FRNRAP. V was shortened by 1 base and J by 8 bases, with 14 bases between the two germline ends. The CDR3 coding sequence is TGTGCTAGTGGTTTGGGGGGGGAGGGATGGGAAAAACTGTTTTTT. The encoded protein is CASGLGGEGWEKLFF.

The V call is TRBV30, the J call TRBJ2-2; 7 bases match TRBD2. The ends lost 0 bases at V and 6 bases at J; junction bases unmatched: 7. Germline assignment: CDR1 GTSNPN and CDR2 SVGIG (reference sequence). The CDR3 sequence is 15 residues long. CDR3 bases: TGTGCCTGGAGTGTAGTGATAGCGGGCGCCGGGGAGCTGTTTTTT. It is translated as CAWSVVIAGAGELFF.

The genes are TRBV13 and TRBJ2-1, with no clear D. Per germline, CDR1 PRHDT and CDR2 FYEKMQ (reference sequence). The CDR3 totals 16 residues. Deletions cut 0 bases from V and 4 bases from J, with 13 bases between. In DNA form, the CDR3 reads TGTGCCAGCAGCTTAGGAAAATACATAACGTACAATGAGCAGTTCTTC. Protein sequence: CASSLGKYITYNEQFF.